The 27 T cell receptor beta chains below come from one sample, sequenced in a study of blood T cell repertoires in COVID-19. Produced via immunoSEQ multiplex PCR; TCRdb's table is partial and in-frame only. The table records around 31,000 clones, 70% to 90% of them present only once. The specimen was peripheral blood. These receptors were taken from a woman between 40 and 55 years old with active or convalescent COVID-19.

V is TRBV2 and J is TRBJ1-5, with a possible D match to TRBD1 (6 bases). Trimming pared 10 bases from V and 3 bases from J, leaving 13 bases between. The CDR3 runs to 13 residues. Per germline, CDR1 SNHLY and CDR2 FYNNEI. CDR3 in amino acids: CANSRDTNQPQHF. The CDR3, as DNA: TGTGCCAATAGCCGGGACACCAATCAGCCCCAGCATTTT.

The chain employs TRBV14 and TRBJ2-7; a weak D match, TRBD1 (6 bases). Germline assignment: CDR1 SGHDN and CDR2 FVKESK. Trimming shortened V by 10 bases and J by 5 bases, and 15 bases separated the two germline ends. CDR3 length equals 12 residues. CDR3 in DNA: TGTGCCACCTACAGGGTCCCCCACGAGCAGTACTTC. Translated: CATYRVPHEQYF. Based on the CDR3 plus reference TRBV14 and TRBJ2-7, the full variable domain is EAGVTQFPSHSVIEKGQTVTLRCDPISGHDNLYWYRRVMGKEIKFLLHFVKESKQDESGMPNNRFLAERTGGTYSTLKVQPAELEDSGVYFCATYRVPHEQYFGPGTRLTVT.

CDR3 sequence (DNA): TGTGCCTGGAGCCACAGGGGGGGCCTCTACGAGCAGTACTTC. Residues: CAWSHRGGLYEQYF. This chain uses TRBV30 with TRBJ2-7; D is perhaps TRBD1 (8 bases). V lost 3 bases and J lost 3, with 15 bases in between. Germline loops: CDR1 GTSNPN, CDR2 SVGIG (reference sequence). This CDR3 region has 14 residues.

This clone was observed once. The CDR3 DNA reads as TGTGCCAGCTCACCCGTCGCGGGAGGCTCCTCCTACGAGCAGTACTTC. Protein product: CASSPVAGGSSYEQYF. The chain combines TRBV18 with TRBJ2-7; 8 bases match TRBD2. The CDR3 is 16 residues long. CDR1 is KGHSH, CDR2 LQKENI, per germline. V was clipped by 3 bases and J by 0 bases; unmatched bases: 7.

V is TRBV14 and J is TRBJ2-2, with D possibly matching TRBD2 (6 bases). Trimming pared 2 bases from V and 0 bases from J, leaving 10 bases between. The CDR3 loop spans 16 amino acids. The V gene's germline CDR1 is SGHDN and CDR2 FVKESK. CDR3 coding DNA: TGTGCCAGCAGCCAAAAGGACTACCCGAACACCGGGGAGCTGTTTTTT. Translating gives CASSQKDYPNTGELFF.

The CDR3: CASSFRGGDNEQFF. CDR3 DNA sequence: TGTGCCAGCAGCTTCCGGGGGGGGGACAATGAGCAGTTCTTC. This chain links TRBV5-4 with TRBJ2-1; TRBD2 aligns across 8 bases. From germline, CDR1 is SGHNT and CDR2 YYREEE (reference sequence). This CDR3 contains 14 residues. Germline trimming cut 2 bases from V and 5 bases from J; bases unmatched to any gene: 3.

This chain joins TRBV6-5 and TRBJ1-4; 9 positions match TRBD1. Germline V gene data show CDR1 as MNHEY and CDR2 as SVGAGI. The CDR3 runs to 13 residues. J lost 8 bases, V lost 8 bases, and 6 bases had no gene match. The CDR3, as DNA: TGTGCCAGCCTAAGGGACAGGGTGGAAAAACTGTTTTTT. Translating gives CASLRDRVEKLFF.

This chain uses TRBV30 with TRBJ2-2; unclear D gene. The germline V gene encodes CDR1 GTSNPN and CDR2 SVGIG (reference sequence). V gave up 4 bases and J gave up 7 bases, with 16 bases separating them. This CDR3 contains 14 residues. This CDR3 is CAWNAGSFSGELFF. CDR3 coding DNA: TGTGCCTGGAATGCCGGGTCCTTTAGCGGGGAGCTGTTTTTT.

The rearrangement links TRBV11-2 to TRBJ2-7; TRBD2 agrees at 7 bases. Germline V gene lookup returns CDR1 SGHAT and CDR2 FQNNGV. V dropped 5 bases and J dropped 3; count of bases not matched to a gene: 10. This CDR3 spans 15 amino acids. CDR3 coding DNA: TGTGCCAGCAGCCCGCGGACTAGTTTTGACTACGAGCAGTACTTC. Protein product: CASSPRTSFDYEQYF.

The CDR3 bases are TGCGCCAGCAGCCAAGAACTAGCGGAGGCCTACGAGCAGTACTTC. Amino acids: CASSQELAEAYEQYF. V gene TRBV4-1 combines with J gene TRBJ2-7, with TRBD2 matching over 8 bases. Germline trimming cut 0 bases from V and 2 bases from J; bases unmatched to any gene: 3. CDR1 and CDR2 (germline): MGHRA, YSYEKL. The CDR3 extends over 15 amino acids.

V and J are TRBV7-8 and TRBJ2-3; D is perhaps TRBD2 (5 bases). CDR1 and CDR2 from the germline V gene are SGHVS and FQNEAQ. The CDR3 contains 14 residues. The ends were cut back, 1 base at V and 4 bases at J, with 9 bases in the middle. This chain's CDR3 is CASSLGGGPDTQYF. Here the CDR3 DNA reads TGTGCCAGCAGCTTAGGCGGAGGCCCAGATACGCAGTATTTT.

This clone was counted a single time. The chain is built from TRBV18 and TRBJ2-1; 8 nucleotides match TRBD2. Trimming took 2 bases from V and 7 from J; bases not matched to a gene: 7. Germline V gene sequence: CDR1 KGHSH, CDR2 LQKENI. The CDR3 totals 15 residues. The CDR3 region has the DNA TGTGCCAGCTCACCAAACAGCGGGAGCGGAAATGAGCAGTTCTTC. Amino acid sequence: CASSPNSGSGNEQFF. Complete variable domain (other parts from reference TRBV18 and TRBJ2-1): NAGVMQNPRHLVRRRGQEARLRCSPMKGHSHVYWYRQLPEEGLKFMVYLQKENIIDESGMPKERFSAEFPKEGPSILRIQQVVRGDSAAYFCASSPNSGSGNEQFFGPGTRLTVL.

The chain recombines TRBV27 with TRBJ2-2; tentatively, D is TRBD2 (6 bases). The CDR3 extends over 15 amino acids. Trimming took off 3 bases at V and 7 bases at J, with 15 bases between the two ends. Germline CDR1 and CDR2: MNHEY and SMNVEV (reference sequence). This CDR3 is CASSFGPGGLGELFF. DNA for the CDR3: TGTGCCAGCAGTTTTGGGCCCGGAGGGCTCGGGGAGCTGTTTTTT.

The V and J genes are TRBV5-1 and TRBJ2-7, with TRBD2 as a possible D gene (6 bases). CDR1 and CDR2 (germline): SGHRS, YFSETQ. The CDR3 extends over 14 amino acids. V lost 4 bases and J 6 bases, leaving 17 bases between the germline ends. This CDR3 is CASSPEGSKREQYF. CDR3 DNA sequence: TGCGCCAGCAGCCCGGAGGGATCCAAGCGCGAGCAGTACTTC. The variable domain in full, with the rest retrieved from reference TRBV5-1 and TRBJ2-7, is KAGVTQTPRYLIKTRGQQVTLSCSPISGHRSVSWYQQTPGQGLQFLFEYFSETQRNKGNFPGRFSGRQFSNSRSEMNVSTLELGDSALYLCASSPEGSKREQYFGPGTRLTVT.

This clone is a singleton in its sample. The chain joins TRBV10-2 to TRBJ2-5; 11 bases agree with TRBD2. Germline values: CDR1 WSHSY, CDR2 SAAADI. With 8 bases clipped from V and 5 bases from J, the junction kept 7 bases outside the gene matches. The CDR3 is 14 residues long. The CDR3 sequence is CASGLAGVLETQYF. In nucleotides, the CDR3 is TGCGCCAGCGGACTAGCGGGTGTTTTGGAGACCCAGTACTTC.

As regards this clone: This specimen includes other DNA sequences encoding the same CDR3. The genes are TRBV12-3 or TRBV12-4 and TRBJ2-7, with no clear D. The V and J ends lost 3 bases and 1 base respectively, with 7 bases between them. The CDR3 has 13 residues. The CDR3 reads CASSFDNSYEQYF. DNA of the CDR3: TGTGCCAGCAGTTTTGACAATTCCTACGAGCAGTACTTC.

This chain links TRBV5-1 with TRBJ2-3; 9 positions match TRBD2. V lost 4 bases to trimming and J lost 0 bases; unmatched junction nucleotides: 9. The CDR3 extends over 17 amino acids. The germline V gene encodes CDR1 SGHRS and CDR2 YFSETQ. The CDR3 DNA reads TGCGCCAGCAGCGGAAGTACTAGCGGGCCCAGCACAGATACGCAGTATTTT. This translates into CASSGSTSGPSTDTQYF.

This CDR3 is CASSAQAETSPFF. The CDR3 DNA reads TGTGCCAGCAGCGCCCAGGCTGAGACCAGCCCGTTCTTC. The chain combines TRBV7-9 with TRBJ2-1; the D is unclear. Between the trimmed V and J ends, which lost 5 bases and 15 bases, there was a span of 20 bases. Per the germline V gene, CDR1 is SEHNR and CDR2 is FQNEAQ (reference sequence). This CDR3 spans 13 amino acids.

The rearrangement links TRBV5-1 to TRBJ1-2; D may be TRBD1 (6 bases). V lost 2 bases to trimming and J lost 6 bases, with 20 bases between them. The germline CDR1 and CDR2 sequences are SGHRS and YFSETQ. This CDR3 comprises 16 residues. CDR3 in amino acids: CASSFTGPHSVDGYTF. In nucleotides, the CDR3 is TGCGCCAGCAGCTTCACAGGGCCCCATTCGGTAGATGGCTACACCTTC.

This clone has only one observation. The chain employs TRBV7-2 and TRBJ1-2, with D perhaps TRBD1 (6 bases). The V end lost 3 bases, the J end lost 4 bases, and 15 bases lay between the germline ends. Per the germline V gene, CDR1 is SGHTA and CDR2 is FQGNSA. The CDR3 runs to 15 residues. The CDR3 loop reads CASSFSGVGSYGYTF. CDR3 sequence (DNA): TGTGCCAGCAGCTTCTCAGGGGTGGGTAGCTATGGCTACACCTTC.

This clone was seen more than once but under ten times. CDR3 sequence: CAWMREAGNTIYF. CDR3 DNA: TGTGCCTGGATGAGGGAGGCTGGAAACACCATATATTTT. The chain has TRBV30 and TRBJ1-3; D uncertain. Germline values: CDR1 GTSNPN, CDR2 SVGIG (reference sequence). Deletions cut 4 bases from V and 2 bases from J, with 9 bases between. The CDR3 is made up of 13 amino acids.

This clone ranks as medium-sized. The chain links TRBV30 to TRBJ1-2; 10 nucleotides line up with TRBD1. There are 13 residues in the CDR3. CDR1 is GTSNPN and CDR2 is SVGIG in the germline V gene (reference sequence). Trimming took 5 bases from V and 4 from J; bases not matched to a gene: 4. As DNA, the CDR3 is TGTGCCTGGGGGACAGGGGCTTCCTATGGCTACACCTTC. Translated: CAWGTGASYGYTF.

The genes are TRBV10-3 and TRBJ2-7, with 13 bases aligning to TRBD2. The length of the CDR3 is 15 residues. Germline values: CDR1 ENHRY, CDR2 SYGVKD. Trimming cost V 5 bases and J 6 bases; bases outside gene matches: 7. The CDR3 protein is CAISYGLAGDTEQYF. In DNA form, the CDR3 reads TGTGCCATCAGTTACGGACTAGCGGGAGATACCGAGCAGTACTTC.

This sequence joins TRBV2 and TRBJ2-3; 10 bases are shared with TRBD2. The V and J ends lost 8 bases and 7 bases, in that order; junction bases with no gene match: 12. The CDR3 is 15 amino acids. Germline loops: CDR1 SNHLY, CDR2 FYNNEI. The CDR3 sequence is CASDGTSAKRNTQYF. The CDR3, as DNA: TGTGCCAGCGACGGGACTAGCGCCAAGAGGAATACGCAGTATTTT.

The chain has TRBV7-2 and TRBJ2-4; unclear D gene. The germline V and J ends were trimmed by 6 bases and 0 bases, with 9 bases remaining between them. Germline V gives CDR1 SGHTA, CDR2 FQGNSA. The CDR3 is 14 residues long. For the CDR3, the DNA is TGTGCCAGCAGTTTACTCTTAGCCAAAAACATTCAGTACTTC. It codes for CASSLLLAKNIQYF.

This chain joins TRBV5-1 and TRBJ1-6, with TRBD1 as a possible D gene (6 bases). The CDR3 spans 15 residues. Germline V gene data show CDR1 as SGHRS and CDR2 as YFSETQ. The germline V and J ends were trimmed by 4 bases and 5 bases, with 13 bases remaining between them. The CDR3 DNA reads TGCGCCAGCAGCCCACAGGGTACGGATAATTCACCCCTCCACTTT. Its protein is CASSPQGTDNSPLHF.

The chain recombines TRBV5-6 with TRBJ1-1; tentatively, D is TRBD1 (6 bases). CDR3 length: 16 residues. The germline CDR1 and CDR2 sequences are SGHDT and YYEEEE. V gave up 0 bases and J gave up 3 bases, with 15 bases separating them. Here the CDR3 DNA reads TGTGCCAGCAGCTTGGGTGGCAGGGAGGGGGACACTGAAGCTTTCTTT. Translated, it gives CASSLGGREGDTEAFF.